The 2 T cell receptor beta chains reported below all come from one sample, sequenced in a study of blood T cells in healthy people across ages. For the second PCR, which ran for roughly 7 to 11 cycles, a sample-barcoded 5' primer and a J-beta primer mix were used. TCRdb redid the calling of the 5' RACE reads with MiXCR, one entry per CDR3 protein. The sample lists hundreds of thousands of distinct CDR3 sequences, 20% to 25% occurring once. This sample was also put to use in a study of T cells of mothers and their children.

Sequenced input: blood. These receptors came from a boy between 10 and 17 years old in good health.

This clonotype has only a few counts. V usage is TRBV29-1 and J usage is TRBJ2-1, with TRBD2 matching 7 bases. The CDR3 is 14 residues long. The V gene end was trimmed by 1 base and the J gene end by 5 bases; junction bases not matched to a gene: 5. CDR1 is SQVTM and CDR2 is ANQGSEA in the germline V gene. The CDR3 sequence is CSVEGVLADNEQFF. The CDR3 coding sequence is TGCAGCGTTGAAGGCGTCCTAGCGGACAATGAGCAGTTCTTC.

This chain joins TRBV29-1 and TRBJ1-2; TRBD1 might be the D (5 bases). Germline V gene lookup returns CDR1 SQVTM and CDR2 ANQGSEA. V dropped 4 bases and J dropped 5 bases, with 14 bases sitting between them. CDR3 length: 13 amino acids. CDR3 in amino acids: CSVADTGGYGYTF. For the CDR3, the DNA is TGCAGCGTTGCGGACACGGGGGGATATGGCTACACCTTC.